The sequence of this T cell receptor beta chain was determined in a study of shared clonotypes between healthy human individuals. CD45RO-negative, CCR7-selected cells formed the naive CD8 fraction, which excluded terminally differentiated effector memory CD45RA+ cells. Donors included only healthy HIV-negative adults lacking recent acute infections or vaccinations. As to this clone: Its antigen is as yet unknown.

The study ran the assay at deep level. This table comes from immunoSEQ multiplex PCR, and its TCRdb copy is limited to in-frame clones, with some not included. The sample has millions of clones, 85% to 95% seen once; the top ten hold under 2%. General study findings and limits: A few donors had around 5% of their naive CD4 clonotypes in common.

The sample comprised naive CD8+ T cells from PBMCs. This receptor was obtained from a man between 18 and 29 years old in good health. Some clones in this sample may be carry-over from other donors' samples.

CDR3 bases: TGTGCCAGCAGTTACGTGGGGGAAATTGAGTATTTT. Translated: CASSYVGEIEYF. The chain carries TRBV6-5 and TRBJ2-3, with D possibly being TRBD1 or TRBD2 (5 bases each). The germline V and J ends were trimmed by 2 bases and 13 bases, with 13 bases remaining between them. This CDR3 has 12 residues. Germline-derived CDR1 and CDR2 are MNHEY and SVGAGI.